The 24 T cell receptor beta chains given below trace back to one sample, sequenced in a study of blood T cell repertoires in COVID-19. The data were produced by immunoSEQ multiplex PCR, yet TCRdb's version contains in-frame clones alone and is incomplete. The sample lists 110,000 or so clones; 75% to 90% were seen once. The sample consisted of peripheral blood. The origin of the receptors is a woman aged 55-75 years with COVID-19, enrolled during active disease.

Turning to this clone: This specimen includes other DNA sequences encoding the same CDR3. This rearrangement joins TRBV7-2 to TRBJ1-5; TRBD1 agrees at 8 bases. The CDR3 contains 14 residues. With 4 bases clipped from V and 6 bases from J, the junction kept 5 bases outside the gene matches. CDR1 is SGHTA and CDR2 is FQGNSA in the germline V gene. The CDR3 DNA is TGTGCCAGCAGCTCCGGACAGGGAGGTCAGCCCCAGCATTTT. As protein: CASSSGQGGQPQHF.

The chain couples TRBV27 to TRBJ2-2; D is possibly TRBD1 (6 bases). V lost 4 bases to trimming and J lost 3 bases, with 21 bases between them. This CDR3 is 18 amino acids long. The germline V gene encodes CDR1 MNHEY and CDR2 SMNVEV (reference sequence). CDR3 loop: CASSSSGGQSGHTGELFF. CDR3 coding DNA: TGTGCCAGCAGTTCCTCCGGCGGACAGTCGGGGCACACCGGGGAGCTGTTTTTT.

The chain is built from TRBV2 and TRBJ1-2; 7 bases align to TRBD1. Per the germline V gene, CDR1 is SNHLY and CDR2 is FYNNEI. V was pared by 1 base and J by 5 bases, with 4 bases of the junction left unmatched. There are 14 residues in the CDR3. Written as DNA, the CDR3 is TGTGCCAGCAGTGAAGGGGACAGTCCTTATGGCTACACCTTC. This encodes CASSEGDSPYGYTF.

This rearrangement joins TRBV9 to TRBJ2-3, with 12 bases that match TRBD1. The CDR3 has 16 residues. Germline-derived CDR1 and CDR2 are SGDLS and YYNGEE. V gave up 2 bases and J gave up 6 bases; unmatched junction bases: 7. CDR3: CASSVQGTGGGDTQYF. The CDR3 DNA is TGTGCCAGCAGCGTCCAAGGGACAGGGGGCGGTGATACGCAGTATTTT.

This clone was seen just once. The chain is built from TRBV5-4 and TRBJ1-4; 9 nucleotides align to TRBD1. Germline assignment: CDR1 SGHNT and CDR2 YYREEE (reference sequence). This CDR3 is 16 amino acids long. The V segment lost 4 bases and the J segment 10 bases; nucleotides outside the gene matches: 14. CDR3 DNA: TGTGCCAGCAGCAACGGACAGGGGTATCGTATGGGAAAACTGTTTTTT. Translating it yields CASSNGQGYRMGKLFF.

The chain has TRBV19 and TRBJ1-3; TRBD1 matches 8 bases. CDR1 and CDR2 from the germline V gene are LNHDA and SQIVND (reference sequence). Trimming took 3 bases from V and 3 from J; bases not matched to a gene: 10. The CDR3 loop spans 17 amino acids. In nucleotides, the CDR3 is TGTGCCAGTAGTATCTCGATGGAGGGGACAGGTGGAAACACCATATATTTT. Its translation: CASSISMEGTGGNTIYF.

The chain links TRBV7-2 to TRBJ2-1; 12 bases are shared with TRBD2. V was pared by 7 bases and J by 5 bases, with 6 bases of the junction left unmatched. This CDR3 is 15 amino acids long. Germline V gives CDR1 SGHTA, CDR2 FQGNSA. DNA for the CDR3: TGTGCCAGCACCTGGACTAGCGGGGTGAACAATGAGCAGTTCTTC. It specifies CASTWTSGVNNEQFF.

CDR3 nucleotide sequence: TGCGCCAGCAGTGAGGGGGGGGGCACCGGGGAGCTGTTTTTT. Amino acid sequence: CASSEGGGTGELFF. V gene TRBV10-2 combines with J gene TRBJ2-2; 7 bases match TRBD2. Germline V gives CDR1 WSHSY, CDR2 SAAADI. The length of the CDR3 is 14 residues. V shed 2 bases, J shed 4 bases, and the junction held 1 base outside the gene matches.

This chain links TRBV27 with TRBJ2-1; 8 nucleotides align to TRBD2. The junction had 4 bases not matched to a gene; V was cut back by 2 bases and J by 4 bases. CDR1 is MNHEY, CDR2 SMNVEV, per germline (reference sequence). CDR3 length equals 15 residues. The CDR3 loop is CASSLTAGEYNEQFF. CDR3 nucleotides: TGTGCCAGCAGTTTAACAGCGGGGGAGTACAATGAGCAGTTCTTC.

The chain is built from TRBV4-1 and TRBJ1-2; D might be TRBD1 (6 bases). The V gene's germline CDR1 is MGHRA and CDR2 YSYEKL. Trimming left V 4 bases short and J 0 bases short, with 15 bases between. The CDR3 runs to 16 residues. CDR3 nucleotide sequence: TGCGCCAGCAGCCCGACAGGCAGTCTATCTAACTATGGCTACACCTTC. Amino acids: CASSPTGSLSNYGYTF.

The V and J genes are TRBV19 and TRBJ1-2; 7 nucleotides align to TRBD1. The CDR3 has 15 amino acids. The germline CDR1 and CDR2 sequences are LNHDA and SQIVND (reference sequence). V lost 5 bases and J lost 0; bases outside the gene matches: 6. In DNA form, the CDR3 reads TGTGCCAGTAGTTCCCACAGGGGAGCTAACTATGGCTACACCTTC. Protein product: CASSSHRGANYGYTF.

The chain has TRBV7-9 and TRBJ1-2; D call uncertain. The CDR3 spans 14 residues. CDR1 is SEHNR and CDR2 is FQNEAQ in the germline V gene (reference sequence). V lost 1 base, J lost 5 bases, and 11 bases lay in between. CDR3 amino acids: CASSLVTSGYGYTF. CDR3 DNA: TGTGCCAGCAGCTTAGTGACATCTGGGTATGGCTACACCTTC.

V usage is TRBV6-5 and J usage is TRBJ1-3, with 8 bases aligning to TRBD1. V was pared by 3 bases and J by 2 bases, with 6 bases of the junction left unmatched. The CDR3 extends over 16 amino acids. Germline V gives CDR1 MNHEY, CDR2 SVGAGI. The CDR3 DNA is TGTGCCAGCAGTTATAAGGGACAGGAAACTGGAAACACCATATATTTT. This encodes CASSYKGQETGNTIYF.

This sequence joins TRBV7-3 and TRBJ1-2, with TRBD1 identical over 9 bases. This CDR3 comprises 16 residues. With V trimmed by 4 bases and J by 1 base, 7 bases remained unmatched. Germline V gene lookup returns CDR1 SGHTA and CDR2 FQGTGA. CDR3 in DNA: TGTGCCAGCAGCTCTTCGGGACAGGGCCTTAACTATGGCTACACCTTC. Its protein product is CASSSSGQGLNYGYTF.

This rearrangement joins TRBV10-1 to TRBJ2-2, with D possibly matching TRBD1 (6 bases). Germline CDR1 reads WNHNN; CDR2 reads SYGVQD (reference sequence). The V and J ends lost 3 bases and 0 bases respectively, with 8 bases between them. This CDR3 contains 15 residues. CDR3 coding DNA: TGCGCCAGCAGTGATGGGGGCGCGAACACCGGGGAGCTGTTTTTT. It encodes CASSDGGANTGELFF.

This clone has more than one count but fewer than ten. V and J are TRBV4-3 and TRBJ1-5; 8 nucleotides line up with TRBD1. This CDR3 has 16 amino acids. Looked up from germline, CDR1 is LGHNA and CDR2 is YSLEER. V shed 1 base and J 4 bases; nucleotides not matched to a gene: 6. The CDR3 protein is CASSQGLQGANQPQHF. CDR3 in DNA: TGCGCCAGCAGCCAAGGACTCCAGGGGGCAAATCAGCCCCAGCATTTT.

This clone has just one count. The rearrangement links TRBV5-1 to TRBJ1-1; 12 nucleotides agree with TRBD1. V lost 4 bases to trimming and J lost 7 bases; unmatched junction nucleotides: 17. CDR1 is SGHRS and CDR2 is YFSETQ in the germline V gene. This CDR3 comprises 18 residues. The CDR3 DNA reads as TGCGCCAGCAGCCACCCGGGACAGGGGGCGACGGGAACCTTTGAAGCTTTCTTT. It is translated as CASSHPGQGATGTFEAFF.

The chain combines TRBV7-6 with TRBJ2-2; TRBD2 matches 8 bases. The CDR3 runs 17 residues. V gave up 5 bases and J gave up 3 bases; unmatched junction bases: 11. Germline V lookup: CDR1 SGHVS, CDR2 FNYEAQ. CDR3 sequence (DNA): TGTGCCAGCAGCCGATCGCTTCTGCGGGGGGACACCGGGGAGCTGTTTTTT. Its translation: CASSRSLLRGDTGELFF.

This chain joins TRBV5-6 and TRBJ1-5; 10 bases are a match to TRBD1. The CDR3 is made up of 18 amino acids. Germline-derived CDR1 and CDR2 are SGHDT and YYEEEE. Germline trimming cut 3 bases from V and 6 bases from J; bases unmatched to any gene: 15. The CDR3 spells CASSSNRGGTGEFQPQHF. The CDR3 DNA follows: TGTGCCAGCAGCTCGAATCGGGGCGGGACAGGGGAGTTTCAGCCCCAGCATTTT.

The rearrangement uses TRBV19 and TRBJ1-4, with 7 bases fitting TRBD1. This CDR3 is built from 15 residues. V lost 4 bases, J lost 3 bases, and 5 bases stayed unmatched. Germline V gene sequence: CDR1 LNHDA, CDR2 SQIVND (reference sequence). The CDR3 bases are TGTGCCAGTAGTACCCGGACAGGATCTAATGAAAAACTGTTTTTT. Its translation is CASSTRTGSNEKLFF.

This sequence joins TRBV27 and TRBJ2-7; 9 nucleotides agree with TRBD1. In germline, CDR1 is MNHEY, CDR2 SMNVEV (reference sequence). The CDR3 is made up of 13 amino acids. Unmatched junction bases numbered 2, after V lost 4 bases and J lost 4 bases. The CDR3 region is CASSSGQGYEQYF. CDR3 bases: TGTGCCAGCAGTTCGGGACAGGGTTACGAGCAGTACTTC.

The chain has TRBV10-1 and TRBJ2-2, with a weak D call TRBD2 (5 bases). With 6 bases removed from V and 2 bases from J, the gap between germline ends came to 10 bases. The CDR3 loop spans 14 amino acids. Looked up from germline, CDR1 is WNHNN and CDR2 is SYGVQD (reference sequence). The CDR3 protein is CASSPGKNTGELFF. The CDR3 DNA reads as TGCGCCAGCAGCCCCGGGAAAAACACCGGGGAGCTGTTTTTT.

In this sample, this clone turned up a few times. The chain combines TRBV6-5 with TRBJ1-6; 8 bases agree with TRBD1. This CDR3 spans 16 amino acids. Germline assignment: CDR1 MNHEY and CDR2 SVGAGI. J gave up 10 bases and V 3 bases, and 11 bases lay outside the gene matches. Here the CDR3 reads CASSYSQGALGSPLHF. CDR3 sequence (DNA): TGTGCCAGCAGTTATTCGCAGGGGGCGCTGGGATCACCCCTCCACTTT.

This chain links TRBV3-1 (or the pseudogene TRBV3-2) with TRBJ2-2; 8 bases agree with TRBD2. CDR1 is LGHDT, CDR2 YNNKEL, per germline (reference sequence). V gave up 0 bases and J gave up 1 base; unmatched junction bases: 7. The CDR3 is made up of 18 amino acids. The DNA for the CDR3 is TGTGCCAGCAGCCAAGAGACAGCGGGGGCCTTGAACACCGGGGAGCTGTTTTTT. Protein sequence: CASSQETAGALNTGELFF.